The entry below describes one T cell receptor (beta chain). Its target is unknown. Only in-frame clones appear in the TCRdb table, and some are missing; sequencing was by immunoSEQ multiplex PCR. The table records over 60,000 clones, 80% to 90% of them present only once. These data are taken from a study of OX40 agonist ivuxolimab in advanced cancers. About the research overall: The patients received agonistic anti-OX40 (CD134) antibody ivuxolimab. The mean age was about 57 years, ranging from about 20 to 79, with under 90% of participants male. Findings of the study overall: Patients with a partial response at 0.1-3.0 mg/kg had among the lowest clonal expansion. Compared with CD4+, CD8+ T cells on average had more expanded clones.

With 2 bases clipped from V and 6 bases from J, the junction kept 5 bases outside the gene matches. The CDR3 runs to 15 residues. CDR1 is LNHNV, CDR2 YYDKDF, per germline (reference sequence). The rearrangement links TRBV15 to TRBJ2-1; 9 bases are shared with TRBD2. The origin of this receptor is an adult with an advanced solid tumor such as melanoma, head and neck, liver or kidney cancer. The specimen was CD4+ or CD8+ T cells sorted from blood, collected in a trial of the OX40 agonist ivuxolimab. CDR3 coding DNA: TGTGCCACCAGCAGACGGGCTAGCGGGGTCAATGAGCAGTTCTTC. This encodes CATSRRASGVNEQFF.